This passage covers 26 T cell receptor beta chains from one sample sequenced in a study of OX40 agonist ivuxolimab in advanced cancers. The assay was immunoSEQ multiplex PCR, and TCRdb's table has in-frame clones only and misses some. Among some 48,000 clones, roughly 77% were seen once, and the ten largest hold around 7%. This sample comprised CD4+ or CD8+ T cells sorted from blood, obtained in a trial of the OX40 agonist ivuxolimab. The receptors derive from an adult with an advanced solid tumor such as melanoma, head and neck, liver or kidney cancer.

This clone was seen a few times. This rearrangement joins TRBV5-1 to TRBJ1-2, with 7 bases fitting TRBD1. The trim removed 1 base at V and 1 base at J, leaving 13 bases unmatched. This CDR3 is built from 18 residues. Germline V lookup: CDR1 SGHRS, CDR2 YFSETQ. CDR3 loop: CASSLRSGTALVNYGYTF. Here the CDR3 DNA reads TGCGCCAGCAGCTTGAGATCGGGGACAGCTTTAGTTAACTATGGCTACACCTTC.

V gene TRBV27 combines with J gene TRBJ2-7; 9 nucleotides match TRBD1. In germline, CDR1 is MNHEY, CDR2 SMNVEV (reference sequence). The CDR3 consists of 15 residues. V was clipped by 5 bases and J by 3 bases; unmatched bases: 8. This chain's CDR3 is CASSPGTGWLYEQYF. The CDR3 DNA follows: TGTGCCAGCAGTCCTGGGACAGGGTGGCTCTACGAGCAGTACTTC.

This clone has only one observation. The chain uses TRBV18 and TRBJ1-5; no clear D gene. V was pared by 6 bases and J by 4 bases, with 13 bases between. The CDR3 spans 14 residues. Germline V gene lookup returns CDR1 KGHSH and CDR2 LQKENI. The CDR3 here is CASSLGWENQPQHF. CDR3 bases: TGTGCCAGCTCCCTCGGGTGGGAGAATCAGCCCCAGCATTTT.

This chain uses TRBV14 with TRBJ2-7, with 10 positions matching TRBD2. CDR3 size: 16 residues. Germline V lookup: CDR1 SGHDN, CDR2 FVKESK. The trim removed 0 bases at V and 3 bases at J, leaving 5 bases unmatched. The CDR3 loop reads CASSQEDLAGVYEQYF. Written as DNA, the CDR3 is TGTGCCAGCAGCCAAGAAGACCTAGCGGGAGTCTACGAGCAGTACTTC.

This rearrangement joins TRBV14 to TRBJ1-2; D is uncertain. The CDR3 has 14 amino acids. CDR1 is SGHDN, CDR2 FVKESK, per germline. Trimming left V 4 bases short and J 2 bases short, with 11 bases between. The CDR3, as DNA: TGTGCCAGCAGCCCGTACGTTACAAACTATGGCTACACCTTC. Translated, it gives CASSPYVTNYGYTF.

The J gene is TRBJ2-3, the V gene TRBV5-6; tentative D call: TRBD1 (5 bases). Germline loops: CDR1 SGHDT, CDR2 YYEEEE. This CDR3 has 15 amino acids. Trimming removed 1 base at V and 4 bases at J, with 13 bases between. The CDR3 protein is CASSLRARVADTQYF. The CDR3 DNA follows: TGTGCCAGCAGCTTGCGCGCCAGGGTGGCAGATACGCAGTATTTT.

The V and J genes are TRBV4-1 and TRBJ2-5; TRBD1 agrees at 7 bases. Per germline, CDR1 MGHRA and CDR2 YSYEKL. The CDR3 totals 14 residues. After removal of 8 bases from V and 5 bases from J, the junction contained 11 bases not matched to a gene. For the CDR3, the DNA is TGCGCCAGCGCCGGGACAGACCTTTTTGAGACCCAGTACTTC. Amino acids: CASAGTDLFETQYF.

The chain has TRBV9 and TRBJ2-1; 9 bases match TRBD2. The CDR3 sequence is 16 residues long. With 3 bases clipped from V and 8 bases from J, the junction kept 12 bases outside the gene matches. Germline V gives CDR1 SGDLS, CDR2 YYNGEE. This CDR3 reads CASSAYGAGGPYEQFF. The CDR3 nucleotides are TGTGCCAGCAGCGCCTACGGGGCGGGAGGGCCGTATGAGCAGTTCTTC.

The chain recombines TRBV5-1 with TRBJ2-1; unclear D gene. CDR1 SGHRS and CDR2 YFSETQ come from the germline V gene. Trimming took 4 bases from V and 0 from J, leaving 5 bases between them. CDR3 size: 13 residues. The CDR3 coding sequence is TGCGCCAGCAGCCCCAGCTCCTACAATGAGCAGTTCTTC. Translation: CASSPSSYNEQFF.

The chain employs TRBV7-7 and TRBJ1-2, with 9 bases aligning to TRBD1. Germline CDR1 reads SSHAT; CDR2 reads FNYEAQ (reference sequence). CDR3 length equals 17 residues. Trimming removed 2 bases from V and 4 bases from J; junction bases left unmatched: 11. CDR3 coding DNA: TGTGCCAGCAGCTTAAAGCCGGACAGGGGACCTATCTATGGCTACACCTTC. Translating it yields CASSLKPDRGPIYGYTF.

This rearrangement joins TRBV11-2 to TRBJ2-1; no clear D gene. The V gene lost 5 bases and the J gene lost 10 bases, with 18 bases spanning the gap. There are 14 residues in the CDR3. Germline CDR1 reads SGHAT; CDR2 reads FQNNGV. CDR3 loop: CASSPGMGIWEQFF. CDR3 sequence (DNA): TGTGCCAGCAGCCCCGGAATGGGTATATGGGAGCAGTTCTTC.

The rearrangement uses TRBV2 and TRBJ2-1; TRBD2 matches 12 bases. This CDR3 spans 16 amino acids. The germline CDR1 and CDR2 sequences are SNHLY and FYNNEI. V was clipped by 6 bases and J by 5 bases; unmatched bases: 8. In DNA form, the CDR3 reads TGTGCCAGCAGGGCAGGGACTAGCGGGCCGCACAATGAGCAGTTCTTC. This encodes CASRAGTSGPHNEQFF. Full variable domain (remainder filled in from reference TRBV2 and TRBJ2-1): EPEVTQTPSHQVTQMGQEVILRCVPISNHLYFYWYRQILGQKVEFLVSFYNNEISEKSEIFDDQFSVERPDGSNFTLKIRSTKLEDSAMYFCASRAGTSGPHNEQFFGPGTRLTVL.

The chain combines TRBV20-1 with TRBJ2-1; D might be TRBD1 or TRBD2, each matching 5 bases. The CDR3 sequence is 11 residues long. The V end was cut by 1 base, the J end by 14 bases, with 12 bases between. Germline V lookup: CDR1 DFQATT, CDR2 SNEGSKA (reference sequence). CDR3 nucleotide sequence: TGCAGTGCTAGAGGCCCATTGGGGGAGTTCTTC. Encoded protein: CSARGPLGEFF.

CDR3 sequence: CASSIGARNTEAFF. The DNA for the CDR3 is TGTGCCAGTAGTATAGGAGCCAGGAACACTGAAGCTTTCTTT. The rearrangement uses TRBV19 and TRBJ1-1; no reliable D call. The V gene lost 1 base and the J gene lost 1 base, with 7 bases spanning the gap. Germline V lookup: CDR1 LNHDA, CDR2 SQIVND (reference sequence). CDR3 length: 14 residues.

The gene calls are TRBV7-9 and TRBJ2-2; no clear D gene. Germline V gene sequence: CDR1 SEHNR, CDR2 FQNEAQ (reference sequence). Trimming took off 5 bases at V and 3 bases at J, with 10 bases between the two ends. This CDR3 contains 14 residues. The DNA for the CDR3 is TGTGCCAGCAGCGCCCGTTCGGACACCGGGGAGCTGTTTTTT. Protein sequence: CASSARSDTGELFF.

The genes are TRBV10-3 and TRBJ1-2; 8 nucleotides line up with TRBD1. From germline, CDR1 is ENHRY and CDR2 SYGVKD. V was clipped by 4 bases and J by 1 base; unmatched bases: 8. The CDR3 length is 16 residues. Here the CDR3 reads CAISAGVRGLNYGYTF. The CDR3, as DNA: TGTGCCATCAGTGCGGGAGTCAGGGGGCTTAACTATGGCTACACCTTC.

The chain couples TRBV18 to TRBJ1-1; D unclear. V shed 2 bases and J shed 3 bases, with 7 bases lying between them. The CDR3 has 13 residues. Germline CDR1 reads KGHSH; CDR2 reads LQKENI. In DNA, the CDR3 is TGTGCCAGCTCACCAGAGAAATACACTGAAGCTTTCTTT. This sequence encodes CASSPEKYTEAFF.

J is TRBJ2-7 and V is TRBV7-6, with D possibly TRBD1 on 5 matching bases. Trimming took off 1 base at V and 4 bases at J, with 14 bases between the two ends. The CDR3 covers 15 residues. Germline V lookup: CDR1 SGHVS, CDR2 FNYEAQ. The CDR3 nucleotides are TGTGCCAGCAGCTTAGTAGGAACCTCAGGGTACGAGCAGTACTTC. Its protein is CASSLVGTSGYEQYF.

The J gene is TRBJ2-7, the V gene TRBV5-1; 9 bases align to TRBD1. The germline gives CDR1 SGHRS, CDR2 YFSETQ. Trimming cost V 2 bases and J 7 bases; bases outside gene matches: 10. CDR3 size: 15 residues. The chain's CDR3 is CASSFSPGTGKEQYF. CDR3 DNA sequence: TGCGCCAGCAGCTTTAGCCCTGGGACAGGGAAAGAGCAGTACTTC.

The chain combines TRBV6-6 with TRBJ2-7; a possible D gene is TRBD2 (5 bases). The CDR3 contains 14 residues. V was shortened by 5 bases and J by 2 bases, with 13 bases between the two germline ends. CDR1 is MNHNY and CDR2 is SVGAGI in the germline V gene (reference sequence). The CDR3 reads CASSPAEVPYEQYF. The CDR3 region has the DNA TGTGCCAGCAGTCCAGCGGAGGTCCCCTACGAGCAGTACTTC.

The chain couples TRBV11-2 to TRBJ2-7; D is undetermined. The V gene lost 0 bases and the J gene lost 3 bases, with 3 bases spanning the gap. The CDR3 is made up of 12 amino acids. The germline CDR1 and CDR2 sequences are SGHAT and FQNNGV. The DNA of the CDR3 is TGTGCCAGCAGCTTAGACTACTACGAGCAGTACTTC. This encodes CASSLDYYEQYF.

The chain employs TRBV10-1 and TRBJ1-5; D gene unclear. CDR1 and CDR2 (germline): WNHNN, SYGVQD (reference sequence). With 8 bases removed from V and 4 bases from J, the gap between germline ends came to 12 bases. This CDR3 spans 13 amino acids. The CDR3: CASWRVANQPQHF. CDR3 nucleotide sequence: TGCGCCAGCTGGAGGGTTGCAAATCAGCCCCAGCATTTT.

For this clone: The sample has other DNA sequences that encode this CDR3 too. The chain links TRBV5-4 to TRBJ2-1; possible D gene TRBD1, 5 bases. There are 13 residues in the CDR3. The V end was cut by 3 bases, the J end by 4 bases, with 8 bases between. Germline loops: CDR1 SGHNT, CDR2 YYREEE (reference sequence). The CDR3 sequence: CASSSDTYNEQFF. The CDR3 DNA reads TGTGCCAGCAGCTCGGACACGTACAATGAGCAGTTCTTC.

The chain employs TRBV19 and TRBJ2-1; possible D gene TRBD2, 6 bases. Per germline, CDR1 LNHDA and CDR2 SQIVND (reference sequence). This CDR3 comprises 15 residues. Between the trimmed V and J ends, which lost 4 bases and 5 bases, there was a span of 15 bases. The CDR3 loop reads CASSTRLGRDNEQFF. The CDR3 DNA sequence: TGTGCCAGTAGTACGAGACTAGGAAGAGACAATGAGCAGTTCTTC.

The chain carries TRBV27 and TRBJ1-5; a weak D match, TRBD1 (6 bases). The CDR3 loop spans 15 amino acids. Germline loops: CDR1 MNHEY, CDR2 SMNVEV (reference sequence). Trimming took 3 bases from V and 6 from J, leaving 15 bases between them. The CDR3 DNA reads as TGTGCCAGCAGTTTTGGTGGTACAGGGAGTCAGCCCCAGCATTTT. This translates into CASSFGGTGSQPQHF.

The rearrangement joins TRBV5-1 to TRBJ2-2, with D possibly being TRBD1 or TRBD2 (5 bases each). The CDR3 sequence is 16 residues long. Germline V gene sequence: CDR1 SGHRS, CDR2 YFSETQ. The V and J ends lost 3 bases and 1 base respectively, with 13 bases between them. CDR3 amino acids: CASSSPGTRNTGELFF. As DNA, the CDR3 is TGCGCCAGCAGCTCCCCCGGGACGAGGAACACCGGGGAGCTGTTTTTT.